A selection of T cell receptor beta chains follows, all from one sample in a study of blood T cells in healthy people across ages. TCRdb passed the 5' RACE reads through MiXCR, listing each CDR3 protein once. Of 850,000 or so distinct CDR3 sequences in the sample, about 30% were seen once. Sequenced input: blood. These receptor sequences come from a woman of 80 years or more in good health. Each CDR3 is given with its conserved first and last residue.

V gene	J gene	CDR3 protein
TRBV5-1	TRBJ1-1	CASSYGPAGGNTEAFF
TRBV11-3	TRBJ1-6	CASHGANNSPLHF
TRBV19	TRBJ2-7	CASSTSGVGTSYEQYF
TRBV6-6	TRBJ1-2	CASSIGPGFRDGYTF
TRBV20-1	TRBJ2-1	CSALSTSREQFF
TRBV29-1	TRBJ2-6	CSVWTVDSGANVLTF
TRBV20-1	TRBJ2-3	CSATFGGVDTDTQYF
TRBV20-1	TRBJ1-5	CSASRGEQGQPQHF
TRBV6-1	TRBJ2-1	CASSVRQGASYDEQFF
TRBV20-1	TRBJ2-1	CSARDYSGGVYNEQFF
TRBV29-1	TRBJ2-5	CSVSPGTVETQYF
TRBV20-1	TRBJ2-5	CSASRTAQETQYF
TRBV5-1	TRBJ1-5	CASSWGQGDQPQHF
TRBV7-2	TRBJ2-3	CASRHDPGYTDTQYF
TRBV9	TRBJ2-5	CASSVGDRPGLVQETQYF
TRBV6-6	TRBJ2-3	CASSYPRGGGTDTQYF
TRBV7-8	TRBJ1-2	CASSLHSGADGYTF
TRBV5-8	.	CASSFNLGSYNEQYF
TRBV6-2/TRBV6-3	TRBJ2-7	CASSSGEQYF
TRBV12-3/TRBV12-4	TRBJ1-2	CASSLGGSLNYGYTF
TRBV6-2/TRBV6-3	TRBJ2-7	CASSPELNWDYEQYF
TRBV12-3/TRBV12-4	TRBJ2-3	CASSLGLGSDMEYF
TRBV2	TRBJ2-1	CASKDRGFLNEQFF
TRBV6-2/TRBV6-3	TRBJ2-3	CASSYSVGDTQYF
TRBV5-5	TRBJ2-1	CASVSGGGYNEQFF
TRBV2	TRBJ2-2	CAGSWDRVTGELFF
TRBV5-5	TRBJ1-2	CASSPIIGAGGYTF
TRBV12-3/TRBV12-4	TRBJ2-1	CASSSPPGLVTNNEQFF
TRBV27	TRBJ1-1	CASSAQGARAFF
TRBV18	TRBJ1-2	CASSPGTSRSYGYTF
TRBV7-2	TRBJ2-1	CASSPEASSYNEQFF
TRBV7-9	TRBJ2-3	CASSLARASGYTDTQYF
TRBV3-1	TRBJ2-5	CASSLGTSGAQYF
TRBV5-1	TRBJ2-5	CASSFQTGRETQYF
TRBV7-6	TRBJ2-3	CASSEVGGTSTDTQYF
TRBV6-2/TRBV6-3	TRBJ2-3	CASSDDRVGTDTQYF
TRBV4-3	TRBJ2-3	CASSQNRKGTQYF
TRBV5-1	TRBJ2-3	CASSPTSGGGTQYF
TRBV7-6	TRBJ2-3	CASSLRSGSSTDTQYF
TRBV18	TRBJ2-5	CASSRGTEGEETQYF
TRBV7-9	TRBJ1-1	CASSLGDRVNTEAFF
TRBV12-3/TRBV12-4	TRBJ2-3	CASSFGMVTDTQYF